This T cell receptor beta chain was recovered during a study of blood T cell repertoires in COVID-19 (dated by TCRdb to about 2020). Describing the broader study: Samples from collaborators originated in the United States, Italy and Spain and spanned both the acute and convalescent phases of COVID-19. The prospective study material was composed of cDNA or gDNA derived from T cells, B-cell-depleted T cells, or PBMCs. Subjects who had been exposed to COVID-19, were actively infected with it, or had recovered from it provided the deeply sampled blood TCRbeta repertoires that made up the dataset. The repertoires were released in a freely available public database intended as a resource for research on the immune response to SARS-CoV-2. Samples came from the ongoing ImmuneRACE study (first 160 participants) plus 1,254 subjects from 6 global collaborators. The sample metadata nearly always contained a de-identified subject ID, COVID-19 status, age in years and sex. Where available, HLA class I and class II types were obtained from metadata supplied by the sample provider rather than from assay-based typing.

The collaborating institutions used their own protocols to collect whole blood in K2EDTA tubes. For TCRbeta analysis, collaborator samples were shipped as frozen whole blood, as isolated PBMCs, or as DNA extracted from either sample type. Including the terminal cysteine and phenylalanine, the CDR3 comprises 13 residues. Only the CDR3 DNA stays, 39 bases, in frame from base 1. V lost 2 bases and J lost 2 bases; the stretch between them is 7 bases long. Sequences SGHNT (CDR1) and YYREEE (CDR2) are obtained from the germline V gene (reference sequence). General conclusions and limits of the study: The quantity of clinical and demographic metadata differed by source and by participant and was supplied without curation.

TCRbeta CDR3 regions were amplified from genomic DNA by means of the immunoSEQ Assay, a bias-controlled multiplex PCR. The paper's processing steps were these. The number of nucleated cells in each sample was estimated from the amplification of reference gene primers within the assay. To quantify the absolute abundance of each unique TCRbeta CDR3 rearrangement, sequence reads were collapsed and filtered. For each sample, productive Simpson clonality was calculated as the square root of Simpson's diversity index across productive rearrangements. TCRdb stores this immuneACCESS table with in-frame sequences only. Part of the clones is absent; in the studies checked, under half of the shortfall reflects unresolved V genes, and no reason is known for the rest. The DNA was the basis for D and trimming; V, J and clone size are from that table. Here the sample has fewer than 25,000 clones; around nine tenths occur a single time. The ten largest clones represent 11% of the sample.

As for this clone: The specificity of this receptor is unknown. Base qualities were left out, and no much larger clone turns up one base away.

The specimen was peripheral blood. The rearrangement joined TRBV5-4 to TRBJ2-5; the D gene assignment is ambiguous. The clonotype originates from a human donor in a cohort sampled during active COVID-19. The DNA sequence is given as TGTGCCAGCAGCTTTCCCCAGCAAGAGACCCAGTACTTC. The translation is CASSFPQQETQYF.